The sequence of this TCR beta chain was determined in a study of metastatic and nonmetastatic thyroid tumors. Study-level background: The comparison covered peripheral blood and tumor or nodule tissue in malignant and benign thyroid patients. Whole-study findings and limits: Benign nodules reportedly had significantly lower TCR beta diversity than malignant thyroid tumors in blood and tumor.

The germline V gene encodes CDR1 SGHRS and CDR2 YFSETQ. The V and J ends lost 4 bases and 2 bases respectively, with 9 bases between them. This CDR3 region has 13 residues. Thyroid surgery had not been preceded by any treatment in any patient. As originally analysed: Clinicopathological groups supplied CDR3 differences that were used to build a distant-metastasis classifier for papillary thyroid cancer. TCRdb re-clonotyped the PCR reads through MiXCR. The V and J calls and clone size are TCRdb's, not the authors'. The table lists 15,000 to 25,000 clones, 25% of them singletons. A note on this clone: The antigen is undetermined.

The rearrangement uses TRBV5-1 and TRBJ1-2, with D unclear. The source is a male donor with papillary thyroid cancer or a benign thyroid nodule (not recorded which). Some clones in this sample may be carry-over from other donors' samples. The material sequenced was blood. CDR3: CASSQDTNYGYTF. Here the CDR3 DNA reads TGCGCCAGCAGCCAGGATACGAACTATGGCTACACCTTC.